The 28 T cell receptor beta chains in this list originate from one sample, sequenced in a study of cytomegalovirus exposure and HLA in healthy donors. Use of 60 Vbeta and 13 Jbeta primers characterized the PCR. Sequenced by immunoSEQ multiplex PCR; TCRdb stores in-frame clones only, minus some. The table shows around 260,000 clones, with roughly 80% occurring only once. The sample consisted of PBMCs. Receptor source: a girl between 2 and 10 years old in good health and CMV-seronegative.

The rearrangement uses TRBV5-1 and TRBJ2-7, with 9 bases that match TRBD1. V was clipped by 3 bases and J by 5 bases; unmatched bases: 6. The CDR3 is 14 amino acids. Looked up from germline, CDR1 is SGHRS and CDR2 is YFSETQ. The chain's CDR3 is CASSWDREKDEQYF. In nucleotides, the CDR3 is TGCGCCAGCAGCTGGGACAGGGAGAAGGACGAGCAGTACTTC.

The genes are TRBV18 and TRBJ2-3; TRBD2 matches at 12 bases. Germline-derived CDR1 and CDR2 are KGHSH and LQKENI. Trimming took 6 bases from V and 2 from J; bases not matched to a gene: 15. CDR3 length equals 19 residues. CDR3 sequence: CASSEVGRRLAGVTDTQYF. DNA for the CDR3: TGTGCCAGCTCTGAAGTGGGTCGCCGACTAGCGGGGGTCACAGATACGCAGTATTTT.

This clone has more than one count but fewer than ten. The chain employs TRBV6-1 and TRBJ1-3; possibly TRBD1 for D (6 bases). Germline V CDR1 and CDR2: MNHNS, SASEGT. V lost 1 base to trimming and J lost 1 base, with 8 bases between them. This CDR3 is 15 amino acids long. CDR3 DNA: TGTGCCAGCAGTGAAGGCAGGGGATCTGGAAACACCATATATTTT. It translates to CASSEGRGSGNTIYF.

Only a few counts were recorded for this clone. This chain joins TRBV7-3 and TRBJ1-1; 8 bases map to TRBD1. Germline V gene sequence: CDR1 SGHTA, CDR2 FQGTGA. V shed 5 bases, J shed 4 bases, and the junction held 3 bases outside the gene matches. This CDR3 is 13 amino acids long. CDR3 bases: TGTGCCAGCAGCCTTACAGGGGGCACTGAAGCTTTCTTT. It yields the protein CASSLTGGTEAFF. Looking up the rest from reference TRBV7-3 and TRBJ1-1 gives the full variable domain: GAGVSQTPSNKVTEKGKYVELRCDPISGHTALYWYRQSLGQGPEFLIYFQGTGAADDSGLPNDRFFAVRPEGSVSTLKIQRTERGDSAVYLCASSLTGGTEAFFGQGTRLTVV.

There are a few counts of this clone. V is TRBV19 and J is TRBJ1-1; D perhaps matches TRBD1 (6 bases). This CDR3 has 13 amino acids. V was clipped by 6 bases and J by 0 bases, with 8 bases between them. The germline gives CDR1 LNHDA, CDR2 SQIVND (reference sequence). The CDR3, as DNA: TGTGCCAGTAGCGACAGGCTGAACACTGAAGCTTTCTTT. Translating gives CASSDRLNTEAFF.

This chain links TRBV6-6 with TRBJ1-5; tentative D call: TRBD1 (5 bases). V lost 2 bases to trimming and J lost 11 bases, with 19 bases between them. Germline values: CDR1 MNHNY, CDR2 SVGAGI (reference sequence). This CDR3 contains 15 residues. The CDR3 DNA follows: TGTGCCAGCAGTTACCCTGAACGCAGGGCTCATACCCAGCATTTT. This codes for CASSYPERRAHTQHF.

The rearrangement links TRBV7-9 to TRBJ2-7; D remains unclear. Germline V gene data show CDR1 as SEHNR and CDR2 as FQNEAQ (reference sequence). The CDR3 loop spans 16 amino acids. V shed 5 bases and J shed 0 bases, with 17 bases lying between them. The CDR3 loop is CASSPALFGDSYEQYF. The CDR3 nucleotides are TGTGCCAGCAGCCCAGCTTTATTTGGAGACTCCTACGAGCAGTACTTC.

This chain joins TRBV28 and TRBJ2-7, with 10 bases matching TRBD1. This CDR3 is built from 16 residues. V lost 6 bases, J lost 3 bases, and 11 bases stayed unmatched. CDR1 is MDHEN and CDR2 is SYDVKM in the germline V gene. CDR3 sequence (DNA): TGTGCCAGCAGGGGTCAGGTAGGGACAGGGGACTACGAGCAGTACTTC. Its protein is CASRGQVGTGDYEQYF.

The chain uses TRBV6-1 and TRBJ1-2, with D uncertain. V dropped 2 bases and J dropped 5 bases, with 15 bases sitting between them. There are 15 residues in the CDR3. Germline CDR1 reads MNHNS; CDR2 reads SASEGT. The CDR3 DNA reads TGTGCCAGCAGTGAATCGTCGGGGAAGGTGTATGGCTACACCTTC. This gives the protein CASSESSGKVYGYTF.

The CDR3 is CASSLSPQMSSSYNEQFF. DNA of the CDR3: TGCGCCAGCAGCTTGAGTCCCCAGATGTCAAGCTCCTACAATGAGCAGTTCTTC. The chain links TRBV5-1 to TRBJ2-1; D ambiguous. The CDR3 has 18 amino acids. From germline, CDR1 is SGHRS and CDR2 YFSETQ. Trimming removed 1 base at V and 0 bases at J, with 17 bases between.

This chain joins TRBV6-5 and TRBJ2-5, with 7 bases that match TRBD2. Unmatched junction bases numbered 4, after V lost 6 bases and J lost 0 bases. There are 14 residues in the CDR3. CDR1 and CDR2 (germline): MNHEY, SVGAGI. The CDR3 here is CASSGDYYQETQYF. CDR3 in DNA: TGTGCCAGCAGCGGGGACTACTACCAAGAGACCCAGTACTTC.

This clone was recorded only once. The chain joins TRBV7-9 to TRBJ2-3; TRBD2 might be the D (5 bases). The germline gives CDR1 SEHNR, CDR2 FQNEAQ (reference sequence). The CDR3 covers 16 residues. Deletions cut 7 bases from V and 1 base from J, with 18 bases between. CDR3 protein: CASIKQRTLGTDTQYF. The CDR3 DNA reads as TGTGCCAGCATCAAACAGCGGACGCTTGGCACAGATACGCAGTATTTT.

This clone has only a few counts. This chain joins TRBV11-2 and TRBJ2-7; no clear D. The V end lost 8 bases, the J end lost 5 bases, and 13 bases lay between the germline ends. The V gene's germline CDR1 is SGHAT and CDR2 FQNNGV. This CDR3 has 12 amino acids. CDR3 loop: CASAPPGNEQYF. The CDR3, as DNA: TGTGCCAGCGCCCCGCCAGGAAACGAGCAGTACTTC.

V gene TRBV28 combines with J gene TRBJ2-5; 9 bases fit TRBD1. This CDR3 is built from 15 residues. The germline V gene encodes CDR1 MDHEN and CDR2 SYDVKM. V was pared by 3 bases and J by 4 bases, with 6 bases of the junction left unmatched. The CDR3 protein is CASSFGTGMRETQYF. As DNA, the CDR3 is TGTGCCAGCAGTTTTGGGACAGGGATGAGAGAGACCCAGTACTTC.

The V and J genes are TRBV10-2 and TRBJ1-2, with D tentatively TRBD1 (6 bases). V was cut by 0 bases and J by 4 bases, with 24 bases left in between. Germline V lookup: CDR1 WSHSY, CDR2 SAAADI. This CDR3 is built from 19 residues. As DNA, the CDR3 is TGCGCCAGCAGTGAGTCGAAGTTCATGATGCAGGGGCTGGTCTATGGCTACACCTTC. Its translation: CASSESKFMMQGLVYGYTF.

This sequence joins TRBV6-1 and TRBJ2-7; no firm D call. This CDR3 contains 13 residues. CDR1 MNHNS and CDR2 SASEGT come from the germline V gene. Trimming took off 3 bases at V and 2 bases at J, with 8 bases between the two ends. The CDR3 DNA reads as TGTGCCAGCAGTGATCCAGAAACCTACGAGCAGTACTTC. Amino acid sequence: CASSDPETYEQYF.

The CDR3 loop is CDLRQSNNQPQHF. CDR3 DNA sequence: TGTGATCTCCGACAGAGCAACAATCAGCCCCAGCATTTT. The V gene is TRBV5-3, the J gene TRBJ1-5, with a possible D match to TRBD1 (5 bases). TRBV5-3 is placed among ORFs of uncertain function. The CDR3 has 13 residues.

The V and J genes are TRBV5-1 and TRBJ1-1, with TRBD1 matching 10 bases. Germline V gene data show CDR1 as SGHRS and CDR2 as YFSETQ. The CDR3 spans 16 residues. V dropped 3 bases and J dropped 6; count of bases not matched to a gene: 11. CDR3 amino acids: CASSWTIRTGGSEAFF. As DNA, the CDR3 is TGCGCCAGCAGCTGGACCATTCGGACAGGGGGTTCTGAAGCTTTCTTT.

This chain joins TRBV23-1 and TRBJ1-1, with TRBD1 as a possible D gene (6 bases). TRBV23-1 is an ORF; its function is uncertain. Trimming took 10 bases from V and 7 from J, leaving 22 bases between them. This CDR3 comprises 14 residues. The CDR3 spells CATFVRGGPNEAFF. Written as DNA, the CDR3 is TGCGCCACCTTCGTAAGGGGGGGGCCCAATGAAGCTTTCTTT.

The rearrangement links TRBV6-4 to TRBJ2-2, with 8 bases lining up with TRBD2. After removal of 2 bases from V and 6 bases from J, the junction contained 23 bases not matched to a gene. Germline loops: CDR1 MRHNA, CDR2 SNTAGT. The CDR3 is 21 amino acids. The CDR3 DNA is TGTGCCAGCAGTGACGGCGGCGTGAGGTCAGCGGGGGTATCGGGGCCCGGGGAGCTGTTTTTT. Translated: CASSDGGVRSAGVSGPGELFF.

This chain connects TRBV7-8 to TRBJ2-7; D possibly corresponds to TRBD2 (6 bases). Looked up from germline, CDR1 is SGHVS and CDR2 is FQNEAQ. CDR3 length: 14 amino acids. Deletions cut 2 bases from V and 4 bases from J, with 12 bases between. The DNA of the CDR3 is TGTGCCAGCAGCTTATTTCGGGGGTTATACGAGCAGTACTTC. Protein sequence: CASSLFRGLYEQYF.

The table lists this clone with a few counts. This chain uses TRBV29-1 with TRBJ2-3; 14 nucleotides align to TRBD2. J lost 5 bases, V lost 4 bases, and 5 bases had no gene match. Germline CDR1 SQVTM, CDR2 ANQGSEA. This CDR3 has 15 residues. This CDR3 is CSVGLAGGIGDTQYF. CDR3 coding DNA: TGCAGCGTTGGACTAGCGGGGGGGATCGGAGATACGCAGTATTTT.

A remark on this clone: This same CDR3 is encoded by further DNA sequences in the sample. V is TRBV27 and J is TRBJ2-7; D uncertain. Trimming cost V 3 bases and J 0 bases, with 9 bases left between them. CDR1 is MNHEY, CDR2 SMNVEV, per germline (reference sequence). CDR3 size: 14 residues. Written as DNA, the CDR3 is TGTGCCAGCAGTTTCGGAACGGGCTCCTACGAGCAGTACTTC. As protein: CASSFGTGSYEQYF.

V usage is TRBV4-2 and J usage is TRBJ1-6; 8 bases are shared with TRBD1. The V and J ends lost 3 bases and 7 bases, in that order; junction bases with no gene match: 5. The CDR3 sequence is 15 residues long. CDR1 and CDR2 (germline): LGHNA, YNFKEQ. The CDR3 reads CASSHGDRPNSPLHF. The CDR3 nucleotides read TGTGCCAGCAGCCACGGGGACAGGCCCAATTCACCCCTCCACTTT.

A note on this clone: Distinct nucleotide sequences in the sample also encode this CDR3. This chain uses TRBV6-1 with TRBJ1-2; D is undetermined. This CDR3 comprises 14 residues. Deletions cut 1 base from V and 0 bases from J, with 6 bases between. CDR1 and CDR2 (germline): MNHNS, SASEGT. The CDR3 loop reads CASSEDGANYGYTF. CDR3 nucleotide sequence: TGTGCCAGCAGTGAAGACGGAGCTAACTATGGCTACACCTTC.

The sample holds one count of this clone. This rearrangement joins TRBV28 to TRBJ1-5; TRBD1 is a possible D gene (6 bases). With 3 bases removed from V and 0 bases from J, the gap between germline ends came to 24 bases. Germline V gene lookup returns CDR1 MDHEN and CDR2 SYDVKM. This CDR3 comprises 20 residues. The CDR3 here is CASSFVRVRTVDSSNQPQHF. DNA of the CDR3: TGTGCCAGCAGTTTTGTACGAGTTCGGACAGTGGACTCTAGCAATCAGCCCCAGCATTTT.

The chain carries TRBV5-6 and TRBJ1-3; no clear D gene. CDR3 length equals 14 residues. Between the trimmed V and J ends, which lost 4 bases and 0 bases, there was a span of 8 bases. The V gene's germline CDR1 is SGHDT and CDR2 YYEEEE. The CDR3 is CASSRGFSGNTIYF. The CDR3 DNA sequence: TGTGCCAGCAGCCGCGGATTCTCTGGAAACACCATATATTTT.

The chain is built from TRBV10-3 and TRBJ2-4, with no clear D. Germline CDR1 and CDR2: ENHRY and SYGVKD. The V gene lost 10 bases and the J gene lost 0 bases, with 10 bases spanning the gap. The CDR3 covers 13 residues. Here the CDR3 reads CATGPLAKNIQYF. As DNA, the CDR3 is TGTGCCACCGGTCCCCTAGCCAAAAACATTCAGTACTTC.